What follows are 17 T cell receptor beta chains derived from one specimen sequenced in a study of T cell repertoires in cytomegalovirus infection. These receptors are not linked to any known antigen. TCRdb redid the calling of the reads with MiXCR, one entry per CDR3 protein. This table holds roughly 990,000 distinct CDR3 sequences, about a third found once. The sample consisted of cultured CD8+ T cells from PBMCs, taken from culture after CMV antigen stimulation. Every receptor here comes from a human donor in good health (CMV status not recorded). Some clones in this sample may be carry-over from other donors' samples.

The genes are TRBV11-1 and TRBJ2-1, with D hard to call. V lost 4 bases and J 8 bases, leaving 15 bases between the germline ends. The CDR3 spans 14 residues. The germline V gene encodes CDR1 SGHAT and CDR2 FQDESV (reference sequence). This CDR3 reads CASSWSSILDEQFF. The DNA for the CDR3 is TGTGCCAGCAGCTGGAGCAGCATCCTTGATGAGCAGTTCTTC.

As concerns this clonotype: Just one base apart from a much larger clone, this may be a read error. V usage is TRBV7-6 and J usage is TRBJ1-2; perhaps TRBD1 as D (6 bases). The CDR3 extends over 15 amino acids. Germline-derived CDR1 and CDR2 are SGHVS and FNYEAQ. CDR3 amino acids: CVSSPRTDTNYGYTF. As DNA, the CDR3 is TGTGTCAGCAGCCCGCGGACAGATACTAACTATGGCTACACCTTC.

The rearrangement joins TRBV20-1 to TRBJ2-1; 12 bases fit TRBD2. The CDR3 runs to 14 residues. The germline V gene encodes CDR1 DFQATT and CDR2 SNEGSKA (reference sequence). The V and J ends lost 3 bases and 4 bases, in that order; junction bases with no gene match: 1. The CDR3 is CSASTSGGYNEQFF. Here the CDR3 DNA reads TGCAGTGCTAGTACTAGCGGGGGGTACAATGAGCAGTTCTTC.

The V gene is TRBV12-3 or TRBV12-4, the J gene TRBJ2-1; D remains ambiguous. The CDR3 spans 13 residues. V was clipped by 6 bases and J by 5 bases, with 11 bases between them. CDR3 sequence (DNA): TGTGCCAGCAGGTGGGTCTCTAACAATGAGCAGTTCTTC. The encoded protein is CASRWVSNNEQFF.

This sequence joins TRBV28 and TRBJ2-7; D might be TRBD1 (5 bases). This CDR3 region has 17 residues. The V gene's germline CDR1 is MDHEN and CDR2 SYDVKM. CDR3 bases: TGTGCCAACAGTTTATCTCCTGGACATGAGAGCTCCTACGAGCAGTACGTC. Translating gives CANSLSPGHESSYEQYV.

The V and J genes are TRBV6-1 and TRBJ2-7; D call uncertain. CDR1 and CDR2 (germline): MNHNS, SASEGT. V lost 2 bases, J lost 2 bases, and 16 bases lay in between. This CDR3 spans 16 amino acids. The CDR3 reads CASSERVNSPAYEQYV. The CDR3 nucleotides read TGTGCCAGCAGTGAACGCGTGAATTCACCGGCCTACGAGCAGTACGTC.

The V and J genes are TRBV6-2 or TRBV6-3 and TRBJ2-7; no clear D gene. Per the germline V gene, CDR1 is MNHEY and CDR2 is SVGEGT. The length of the CDR3 is 12 residues. This chain's CDR3 is CASSYPDPRKCV. CDR3 DNA sequence: TGTGCCAGCAGTTACCCTGACCCAAGGAAGTGCGTC.

The chain links TRBV24-1 to TRBJ1-1; D possibly corresponds to TRBD1 (5 bases). Per the germline V gene, CDR1 is KGHDR and CDR2 is SFDVKD. The CDR3 runs 12 residues. V gave up 8 bases and J gave up 6 bases, with 12 bases separating them. The CDR3 DNA follows: TGTGCCACCAAGCCGGGACGGGCTGAAGCTTTCTTT. This encodes CATKPGRAEAFF.

V gene TRBV6-2 or TRBV6-3 combines with J gene TRBJ2-1; 9 bases map to TRBD1. Germline V lookup: CDR1 MNHEY, CDR2 SVGEGT. V shed 4 bases and J 2 bases; nucleotides not matched to a gene: 3. The CDR3 covers 15 residues. DNA for the CDR3: TGTGCCAGCAGTTGGGACAGGGTGACCTACAATGAGCAGTTCTTC. Its translation: CASSWDRVTYNEQFF.

This chain uses TRBV27 with TRBJ2-5; the match to TRBD2 covers 8 bases. After removal of 3 bases from V and 2 bases from J, the junction contained 5 bases not matched to a gene. Germline V lookup: CDR1 MNHEY, CDR2 SMNVEV (reference sequence). The CDR3 runs 15 residues. The CDR3: CASSFSGAMQETQYF. As DNA, the CDR3 is TGTGCCAGCAGTTTTAGCGGGGCGATGCAAGAGACCCAGTACTTC.

J is TRBJ2-1 and V is TRBV29-1; D possibly matches TRBD1 or TRBD2 (5 bases each). Germline loops: CDR1 SQVTM, CDR2 ANQGSEA. Deletions cut 3 bases from V and 1 base from J, with 7 bases between. This CDR3 is built from 13 residues. CDR3 coding DNA: TGCAGCGTTGATGGGGGTTCCTACAATGAGCAGTTCTTC. Translated, it gives CSVDGGSYNEQFF.

This clonotype was seen at least ten times. The V gene is TRBV12-3 or TRBV12-4, the J gene TRBJ2-7; D may be TRBD2 (5 bases). With 6 bases removed from V and 6 bases from J, the gap between germline ends came to 12 bases. The CDR3 spans 12 residues. The DNA of the CDR3 is TGTGCCAGCAGCCGAGGACTTTCCGAGCAGTACGTC. Translation gives CASSRGLSEQYV.

This clonotype was observed a single time. J is TRBJ2-3 and V is TRBV5-5; 9 bases are shared with TRBD1. The V gene end was trimmed by 8 bases and the J gene end by 9 bases; junction bases not matched to a gene: 10. The CDR3 runs 13 residues. Germline values: CDR1 SGHKS, CDR2 YYEKEE (reference sequence). CDR3 bases: TGTGCCAGTCGGGACAGGGCGACGGAGACGCAGTATTTT. Translation gives CASRDRATETQYF.

The genes are TRBV14 and TRBJ1-1; possibly TRBD1 for D (6 bases). V lost 3 bases and J 5 bases, leaving 13 bases between the germline ends. Germline V gives CDR1 SGHDN, CDR2 FVKESK. The CDR3 runs 14 residues. The chain's CDR3 is CASSHYRVQTEAFF. In DNA, the CDR3 is TGTGCCAGCAGCCATTACAGGGTGCAAACTGAAGCTTTCTTT.

This clonotype has a count of ten or more. The J gene is TRBJ1-1, the V gene TRBV6-1; 9 bases are a match to TRBD1. CDR1 is MNHNS, CDR2 SASEGT, per germline. The junction had 12 bases not matched to a gene; V was cut back by 6 bases and J by 4 bases. The CDR3 is 16 amino acids. CDR3 nucleotide sequence: TGTGCCAGCAGCAGGGGACAGGGTTTCGGGAGCACTGAAGCTTTCTTT. Its protein product is CASSRGQGFGSTEAFF.

This rearrangement joins TRBV7-9 to TRBJ2-1; 9 bases map to TRBD2. The CDR3 is made up of 15 amino acids. The V and J ends lost 6 bases and 5 bases, in that order; junction bases with no gene match: 8. Germline V gene lookup returns CDR1 SEHNR and CDR2 FQNEAQ (reference sequence). CDR3 protein: CASRGGGAFNNEQFF. In DNA, the CDR3 is TGTGCCAGCAGGGGCGGGGGGGCGTTTAACAATGAGCAGTTCTTC.

This clonotype was seen a few times. This chain joins TRBV20-1 and TRBJ1-1, with D unresolved. With 3 bases removed from V and 6 bases from J, the gap between germline ends came to 17 bases. Germline V lookup: CDR1 DFQATT, CDR2 SNEGSKA (reference sequence). The CDR3 consists of 14 residues. The CDR3 sequence is CSASDSGMSPEAFF. DNA of the CDR3: TGCAGTGCTAGTGACTCGGGAATGTCCCCTGAAGCTTTCTTT.